These 18 T cell receptor beta chains originate from one sample sequenced in a study of T cell repertoires in cytomegalovirus infection. These receptors' targets are unknown. Via MiXCR, TCRdb re-called the reads, giving one row per CDR3 protein. The sample records 900,000 to 950,000 distinct CDR3 sequences, roughly 30% being singletons. The sequencing used cultured CD8+ T cells from PBMCs, collected from culture after CMV antigen stimulation. Source of these receptors: a human donor in good health (CMV status not recorded). Some clones in this sample may be carry-over from other donors' samples.

This clonotype was detected a few times. The chain has TRBV13 and TRBJ2-4; TRBD1 or TRBD2 may be the D gene (5 bases each). V lost 6 bases and J lost 3, with 12 bases in between. The germline gives CDR1 PRHDT, CDR2 FYEKMQ (reference sequence). The length of the CDR3 is 14 residues. The CDR3 reads CASSEGPGKNIQYF. The CDR3 coding sequence is TGTGCCAGCAGTGAGGGGCCTGGCAAAAACATTCAGTACTTC.

This clonotype showed up many times. The chain couples TRBV7-8 to TRBJ2-2; D gene ambiguous. V shed 9 bases and J shed 3 bases, with 14 bases lying between them. CDR1 and CDR2 (germline): SGHVS, FQNEAQ. The CDR3 length is 14 residues. CDR3 DNA: TGTGCCAGGAAGGACCAAGTGGACACCGGGGAGCTGTTTTTT. Its protein is CARKDQVDTGELFF. Full variable domain (rest looked up from reference TRBV7-8 and TRBJ2-2): GAGVSQSPRYKVAKRGQDVALRCDPISGHVSLFWYQQALGQGPEFLTYFQNEAQLDKSGLPSDRFFAERPEGSVSTLKIQRTQQEDSAVYLCARKDQVDTGELFFGEGSRLTVL.

This clonotype has a handful of counts. The gene calls are TRBV6-2 or TRBV6-3 and TRBJ2-7; 10 bases align to TRBD1. Germline loops: CDR1 MNHEY, CDR2 SVGEGT. The trim removed 8 bases at V and 3 bases at J, leaving 7 bases unmatched. The CDR3 length is 14 residues. CDR3 in amino acids: CASRTGGGYYEQYF. The CDR3, as DNA: TGTGCCAGCCGGACAGGGGGAGGATACTACGAGCAGTACTTC.

This clonotype was seen only once. V is TRBV29-1 and J is TRBJ1-1, with 7 bases that match TRBD1. V lost 6 bases and J lost 0; bases outside the gene matches: 4. The CDR3 is 13 residues long. The germline V gene has CDR1 SQVTM and CDR2 ANQGSEA. The CDR3 coding sequence is TGCAGCGTAGGACAGGTCATGAACACTGAAGCTTTCTTT. It codes for CSVGQVMNTEAFF.

The V gene is TRBV9, the J gene TRBJ2-1; D gene uncertain. This CDR3 is 13 amino acids long. In germline, CDR1 is SGDLS, CDR2 YYNGEE. The ends were cut back, 0 bases at V and 6 bases at J, with 7 bases in the middle. The CDR3 nucleotides are TGTGCCAGCAGCGTAGTGACGACCAATGAGCAGTTCTTC. This translates into CASSVVTTNEQFF.

DNA for the CDR3: TGTGCCAGCAGCTATGACGGCCCGGGCACTGAAGCTTTCTTT. Translation gives CASSYDGPGTEAFF. The J gene is TRBJ1-1, the V gene TRBV6-2 or TRBV6-3, with D unclear. The ends were cut back, 6 bases at V and 4 bases at J, with 15 bases in the middle. The CDR3 runs 14 residues. Germline assignment: CDR1 MNHEY and CDR2 SVGEGT.

This clonotype was observed a few times. The chain couples TRBV9 to TRBJ1-1, with D possibly matching TRBD1 (5 bases). The V gene lost 4 bases and the J gene lost 8 bases, with 18 bases spanning the gap. The CDR3 spans 14 residues. From germline, CDR1 is SGDLS and CDR2 YYNGEE. CDR3 coding DNA: TGTGCCAGCAGCAAACGAGGGGAGCCCTCCGAAGCTTTCTTT. It encodes CASSKRGEPSEAFF.

This chain connects TRBV5-1 to TRBJ1-1; possibly TRBD1 for D (5 bases). Trimming took 2 bases from V and 2 from J, leaving 13 bases between them. The CDR3 length is 15 residues. Germline assignment: CDR1 SGHRS and CDR2 YFSETQ. The CDR3 coding sequence is TGCGCCAGCAGCTTTAACTCGGGGGGAAACACTGAAGCTTTCTTT. Residues: CASSFNSGGNTEAFF.

The chain has TRBV12-3 or TRBV12-4 and TRBJ2-2, with D maybe TRBD2 (5 bases). The CDR3 runs to 14 residues. V lost 7 bases to trimming and J lost 3 bases, with 12 bases between them. The CDR3 DNA reads TGTGCCAGCATGAGGGCGGAGGACACCGGGGAGCTGTTTTTT. Encoded protein: CASMRAEDTGELFF.

This clonotype was recorded a few times. The chain employs TRBV19 and TRBJ1-1, with D perhaps TRBD1 (6 bases). CDR3 size: 14 residues. Germline lookup yields CDR1 LNHDA and CDR2 SQIVND (reference sequence). Between the trimmed V and J ends, which lost 4 bases and 4 bases, there was a span of 13 bases. CDR3 coding DNA: TGTGCCAGTAGTACCGACGCAGGGGCCACTGAAGCTTTCTTT. It is translated as CASSTDAGATEAFF.

This chain connects TRBV28 to TRBJ1-2, with 8 bases identical to TRBD1. V lost 9 bases, J lost 1 base, and 7 bases stayed unmatched. Looked up from germline, CDR1 is MDHEN and CDR2 is SYDVKM. CDR3 size: 14 residues. The CDR3: CASCRDRSNYGYTF. The CDR3 coding sequence is TGTGCCAGTTGTCGGGACAGGAGTAACTATGGCTACACCTTC.

The chain joins TRBV27 to TRBJ2-1; 8 bases agree with TRBD1. CDR1 and CDR2 from the germline V gene are MNHEY and SMNVEV (reference sequence). This CDR3 contains 16 residues. The V gene end was trimmed by 1 base and the J gene end by 4 bases; junction bases not matched to a gene: 6. The DNA of the CDR3 is TGTGCCAGCAGTTTATTGGCGGACAGGGTATACAATGAGCAGTTCTTC. It codes for CASSLLADRVYNEQFF.

This rearrangement joins TRBV2 to TRBJ2-3; D possibly uses TRBD1 or TRBD2 (5 bases each). Germline V gene data show CDR1 as SNHLY and CDR2 as FYNNEI. CDR3 length: 15 residues. Trimming took off 2 bases at V and 0 bases at J, with 9 bases between the two ends. CDR3: CASSEQRGSTDTQYF. In DNA, the CDR3 is TGTGCCAGCAGTGAACAACGGGGCAGCACAGATACGCAGTATTTT.

The chain couples TRBV7-4 to TRBJ2-5; either TRBD1 or TRBD2 may supply D (6 bases each). V gave up 1 base and J gave up 4 bases, with 16 bases separating them. The CDR3 has 16 amino acids. CDR1 and CDR2 from the germline V gene are SGHVT and SQSDAQ. The CDR3 sequence: CASSLGGGGSAETQYF. CDR3 coding DNA: TGTGCCAGCAGCTTAGGAGGAGGGGGTTCAGCAGAGACCCAGTACTTC.

CDR3 DNA: TGTGCCAGCAGCCAAGATTACAGCCCTCCCTATGGCTACACCTTC. Translated: CASSQDYSPPYGYTF. The rearrangement uses TRBV14 and TRBJ1-2; no clear D. V lost 0 bases and J 4 bases, leaving 12 bases between the germline ends. CDR3 length: 15 residues. CDR1 and CDR2 from the germline V gene are SGHDN and FVKESK.

The count of this clonotype is one. The rearrangement links TRBV3-1 to TRBJ2-7, with D maybe TRBD2 (7 bases). CDR3 length: 15 amino acids. Between the trimmed V and J ends, which lost 6 bases and 5 bases, there was a span of 20 bases. Germline lookup yields CDR1 LGHDT and CDR2 YNNKEL (reference sequence). This CDR3 is CASSSSWGGWNEQYV. Written as DNA, the CDR3 is TGTGCCAGCAGTTCTTCTTGGGGGGGCTGGAACGAGCAGTACGTC.

The chain joins TRBV5-1 to TRBJ2-7, with 11 bases fitting TRBD2. The CDR3 is 16 amino acids. Germline lookup yields CDR1 SGHRS and CDR2 YFSETQ. V dropped 3 bases and J dropped 4; count of bases not matched to a gene: 9. This CDR3 is CASSSNLAGGIYEQYF. CDR3 sequence (DNA): TGCGCCAGCAGCTCCAATTTAGCGGGGGGGATATACGAGCAGTACTTC.

This clonotype appeared a few times. The chain combines TRBV7-9 with TRBJ1-1; D is unresolved. Germline-derived CDR1 and CDR2 are SEHNR and FQNEAQ (reference sequence). Trimming took off 4 bases at V and 13 bases at J, with 16 bases between the two ends. This CDR3 contains 12 residues. Here the CDR3 DNA reads TGTGCCAGCAGCTCCCGAAGGGTTCTGTTTTTCTTT. It yields the protein CASSSRRVLFFF.